The present TCR beta chain was sequenced within a study of cytomegalovirus exposure and HLA in healthy donors. Notes on the study in general: The majority of CMV-associated TCR beta chains were reported as apparently HLA-restricted in a later analysis. Confirmation in vitro established that a few CMV-associated chains were specific for CMV antigens.

Of note for this clone: The antigen is not known.

Amplification used 60 Vbeta primers and 13 Jbeta primers. Source study methods: Approximately 12 million of around 85 million unique TCR beta chains were shared, per a later count. Measured with immunoSEQ multiplex PCR; TCRdb has only the in-frame clones, and not every one. The V and J calls and clone size were taken over from that table, and D and trimming were inferred from the DNA. The profile shows more than 95,000 clones, roughly 13% of them singletons. Sequencing was carried out using PBMCs. The TCR comes from a man between 35 and 55 years old in good health and CMV-seropositive.

CDR3 amino acids: CATRDSFLSSYEQYF. CDR3 sequence (DNA): TGTGCCACCCGGGACTCTTTCTTAAGCTCCTACGAGCAGTACTTC. This chain links TRBV25-1 with TRBJ2-7; D might be TRBD2 (6 bases). V was trimmed by 10 bases and J by 0 bases, leaving 19 bases between them. CDR3 length: 15 residues. Germline CDR1 is MGHDK and CDR2 is SYGVNS.